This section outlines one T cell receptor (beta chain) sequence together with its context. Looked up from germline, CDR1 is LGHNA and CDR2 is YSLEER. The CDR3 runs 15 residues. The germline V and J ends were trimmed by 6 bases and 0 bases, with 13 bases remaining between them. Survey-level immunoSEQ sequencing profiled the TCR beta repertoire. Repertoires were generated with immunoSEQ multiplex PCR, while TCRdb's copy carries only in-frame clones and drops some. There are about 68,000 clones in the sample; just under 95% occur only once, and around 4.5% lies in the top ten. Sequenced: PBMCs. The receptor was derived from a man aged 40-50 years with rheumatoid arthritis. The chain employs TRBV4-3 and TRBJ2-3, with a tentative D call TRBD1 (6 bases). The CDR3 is CASRPRQDSTDTQYF. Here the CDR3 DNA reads TGCGCCAGCAGACCCAGACAGGACAGCACAGATACGCAGTATTTT.